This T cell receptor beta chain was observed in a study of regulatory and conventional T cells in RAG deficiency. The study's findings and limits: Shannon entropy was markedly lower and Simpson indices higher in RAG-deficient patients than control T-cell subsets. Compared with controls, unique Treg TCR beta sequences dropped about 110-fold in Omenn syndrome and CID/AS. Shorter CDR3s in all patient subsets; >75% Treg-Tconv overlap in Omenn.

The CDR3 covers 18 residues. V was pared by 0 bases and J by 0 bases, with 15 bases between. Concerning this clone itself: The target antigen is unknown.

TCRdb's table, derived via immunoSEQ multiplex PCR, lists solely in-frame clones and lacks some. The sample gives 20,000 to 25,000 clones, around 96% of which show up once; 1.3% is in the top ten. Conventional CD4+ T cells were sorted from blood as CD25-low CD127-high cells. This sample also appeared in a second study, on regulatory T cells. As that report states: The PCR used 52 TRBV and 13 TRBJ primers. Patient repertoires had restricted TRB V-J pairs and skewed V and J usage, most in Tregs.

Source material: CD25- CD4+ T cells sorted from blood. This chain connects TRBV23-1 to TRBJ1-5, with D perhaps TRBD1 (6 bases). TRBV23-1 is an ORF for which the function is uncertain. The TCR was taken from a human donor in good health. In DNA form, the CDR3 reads TGCGCCAGCAGTCAATCCTCCAGGACAGAGCATAGCAATCAGCCCCAGCATTTT. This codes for CASSQSSRTEHSNQPQHF.